This TCR beta chain is drawn from a study of Graves' ophthalmopathy and Graves' hyperthyroidism. Every ophthalmopathy donor presented moderate-to-severe activity, CAS ≥3, NOSPECS ≥4 and duration under 3 months. Other autoimmune diseases, uncontrolled infections, pregnancy or lactation excluded patients from enrollment. The TCR beta CDR3 regions underwent amplification from RNA transcripts. First-round RT-PCR employed HTBI primers, with a second-round multiplex PCR after it. TCRdb called the multiplex PCR reads again in MiXCR, with one record for every CDR3 protein. The table includes approximately 210,000 distinct CDR3 sequences, under 30% detected once. This clonotype was seen many times. As yet, its antigen is unknown. Study results and caveats: Ophthalmopathy could be told apart from stable hyperthyroidism by a 13-signature model (around 88% sensitivity, 70% to 84% specificity). Its predictions of ophthalmopathy progression gave the model 55% to 71% sensitivity and almost 75% specificity.

Sequenced sample: peripheral blood. The sequence came from a man aged 45-65 years with Graves' ophthalmopathy.

The CDR3 loop reads CASSPELDYGYTF. CDR3 bases: TGTGCCAGCAGTCCAGAGCTAGACTATGGCTACACCTTC. J is TRBJ1-2 and V is TRBV2; D unclear. Per the germline V gene, CDR1 is SNHLY and CDR2 is FYNNEI. This CDR3 is 13 amino acids long. V lost 5 bases to trimming and J lost 3 bases, with 10 bases between them.